This entry describes one T cell receptor (beta chain). Antigen specificity is unknown. One end of the junction does not line up with germline, which may come from a read error. RNA and DNA were co-extracted from roughly 20-30 mg of unsorted bulk tissue. Every tumor contributed samples taken at five separate regions. Every tumor sample held more than 75% viable tumor cells. With 400 to 550 ng total RNA as template and a constant-region primer, TCR beta cDNA was made. Three-round nested multiplex PCR performed with slightly modified ARM-PCR produced the TCR beta libraries. Each of the first two PCR rounds ran nine to ten cycles with TRBV1-TRBV30 forward and C-beta reverse primers. Via MiXCR, TCRdb re-called the multiplex PCR reads, giving one row per CDR3 protein. The data show about 130,000 distinct CDR3 sequences, 55% to 75% seen once. Germline V gene lookup returns CDR1 SQVTM and CDR2 ANQGSEA. The CDR3 contains 16 residues.

This sample was included in a study of tumor-infiltrating lymphocytes in primary liver carcinoma. Overall study findings and caveats: Reduced overlap was seen in tumor-adjacent and tumor-blood pairs versus tumor region pairs.

The specimen sequenced was liver tumor tissue from sampling region 3. The sample's subset: tumor region T3, left-lateral pole. The J gene is TRBJ1-2, the V gene TRBV29-1; weak D call: TRBD1 (5 bases). This TCR was sampled from a woman aged 60-70 years with primary liver carcinoma and hepatitis B virus infection. The CDR3 region is CSVGGEGSRENYGYVF. The CDR3 coding sequence is TGCAGTGTTGGAGGGGAGGGTTCGAGGGAAAACTATGGCTACGTCTTC.